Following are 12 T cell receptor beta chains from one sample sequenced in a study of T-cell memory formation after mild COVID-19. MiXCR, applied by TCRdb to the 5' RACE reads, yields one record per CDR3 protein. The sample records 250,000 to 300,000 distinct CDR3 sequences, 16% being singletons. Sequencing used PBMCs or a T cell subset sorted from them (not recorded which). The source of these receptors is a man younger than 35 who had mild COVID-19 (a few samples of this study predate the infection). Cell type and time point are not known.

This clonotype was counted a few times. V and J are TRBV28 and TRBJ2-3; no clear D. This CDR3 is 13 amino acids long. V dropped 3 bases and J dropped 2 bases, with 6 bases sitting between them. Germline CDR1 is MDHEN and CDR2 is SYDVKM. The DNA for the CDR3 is TGTGCCAGCAGTTTTACTAACACAGATACGCAGTATTTT. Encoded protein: CASSFTNTDTQYF.

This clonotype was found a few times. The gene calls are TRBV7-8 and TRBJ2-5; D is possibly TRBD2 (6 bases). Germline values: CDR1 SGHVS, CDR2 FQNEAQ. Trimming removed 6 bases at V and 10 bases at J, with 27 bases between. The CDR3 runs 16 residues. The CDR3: CASRASRSGTQADQYF. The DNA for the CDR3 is TGTGCCAGCAGAGCTTCTCGCTCCGGGACTCAGGCGGACCAGTACTTC.

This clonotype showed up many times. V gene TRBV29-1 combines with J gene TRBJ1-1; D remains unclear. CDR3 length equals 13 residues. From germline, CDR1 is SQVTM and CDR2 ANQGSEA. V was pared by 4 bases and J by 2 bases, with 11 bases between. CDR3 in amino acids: CSVALLGNTEAFF. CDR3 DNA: TGCAGCGTTGCCCTCTTGGGTAACACTGAAGCTTTCTTT.

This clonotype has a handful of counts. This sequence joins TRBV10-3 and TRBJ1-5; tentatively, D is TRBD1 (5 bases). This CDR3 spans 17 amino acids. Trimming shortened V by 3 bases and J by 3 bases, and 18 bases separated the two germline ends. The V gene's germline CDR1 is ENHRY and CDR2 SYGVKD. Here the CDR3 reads CAISEVGREGVNQPQHF. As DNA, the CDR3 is TGTGCCATCAGTGAAGTGGGGAGGGAAGGGGTCAATCAGCCCCAGCATTTT.

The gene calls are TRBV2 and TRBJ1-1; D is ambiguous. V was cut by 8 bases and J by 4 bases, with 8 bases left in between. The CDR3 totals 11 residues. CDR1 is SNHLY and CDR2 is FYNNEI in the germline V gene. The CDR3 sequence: CASRLVTEAFF. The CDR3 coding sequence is TGTGCCAGCCGACTGGTCACTGAAGCTTTCTTT.

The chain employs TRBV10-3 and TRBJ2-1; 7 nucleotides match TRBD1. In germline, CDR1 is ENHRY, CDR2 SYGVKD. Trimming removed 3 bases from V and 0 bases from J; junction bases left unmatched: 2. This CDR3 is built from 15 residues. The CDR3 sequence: CAISDRGISYNEQFF. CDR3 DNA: TGTGCCATCAGTGACAGGGGGATCTCCTACAATGAGCAGTTCTTC.

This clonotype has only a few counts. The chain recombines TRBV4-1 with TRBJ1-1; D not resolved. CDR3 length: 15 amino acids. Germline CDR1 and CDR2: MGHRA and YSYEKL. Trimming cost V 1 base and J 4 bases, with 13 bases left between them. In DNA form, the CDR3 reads TGCGCCAGCAGCCAAGGGAGGTTAGTCGGCACTGAAGCTTTCTTT. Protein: CASSQGRLVGTEAFF.

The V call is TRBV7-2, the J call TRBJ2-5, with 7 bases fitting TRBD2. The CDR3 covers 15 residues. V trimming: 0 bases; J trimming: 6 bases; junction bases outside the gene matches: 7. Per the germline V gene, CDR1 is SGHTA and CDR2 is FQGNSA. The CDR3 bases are TGTGCCAGCAGCTTAGCCGGGGGGATAGGCAAGACCCAGTACTTC. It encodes CASSLAGGIGKTQYF.

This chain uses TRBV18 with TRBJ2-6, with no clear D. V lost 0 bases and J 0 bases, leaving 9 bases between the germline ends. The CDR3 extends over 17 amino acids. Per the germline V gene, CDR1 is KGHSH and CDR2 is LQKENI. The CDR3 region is CASSPPHRTSGANVLTF. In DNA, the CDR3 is TGTGCCAGCTCACCACCGCACCGCACCTCTGGGGCCAACGTCCTGACTTTC.

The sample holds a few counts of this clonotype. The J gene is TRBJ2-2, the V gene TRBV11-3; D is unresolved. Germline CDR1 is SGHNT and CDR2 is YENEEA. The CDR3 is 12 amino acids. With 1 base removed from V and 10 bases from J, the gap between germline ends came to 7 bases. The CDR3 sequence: CASSLVREELFF. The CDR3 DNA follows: TGTGCCAGCAGCTTAGTTAGGGAGGAGCTGTTTTTT.

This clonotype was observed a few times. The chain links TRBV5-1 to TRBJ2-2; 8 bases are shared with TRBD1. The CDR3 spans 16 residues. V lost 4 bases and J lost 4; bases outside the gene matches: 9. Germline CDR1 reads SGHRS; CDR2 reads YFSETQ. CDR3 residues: CASSPRQGQITGELFF. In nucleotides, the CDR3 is TGCGCCAGCAGCCCTCGACAGGGGCAAATCACCGGGGAGCTGTTTTTT.

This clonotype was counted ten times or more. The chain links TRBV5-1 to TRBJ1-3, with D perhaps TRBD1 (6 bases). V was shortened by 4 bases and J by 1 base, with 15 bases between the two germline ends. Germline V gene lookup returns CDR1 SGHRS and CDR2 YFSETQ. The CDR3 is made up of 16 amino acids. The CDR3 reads CASSPQGRGSGNTIYF. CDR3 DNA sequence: TGCGCCAGCAGCCCACAGGGTAGGGGTTCTGGAAACACCATATATTTT.